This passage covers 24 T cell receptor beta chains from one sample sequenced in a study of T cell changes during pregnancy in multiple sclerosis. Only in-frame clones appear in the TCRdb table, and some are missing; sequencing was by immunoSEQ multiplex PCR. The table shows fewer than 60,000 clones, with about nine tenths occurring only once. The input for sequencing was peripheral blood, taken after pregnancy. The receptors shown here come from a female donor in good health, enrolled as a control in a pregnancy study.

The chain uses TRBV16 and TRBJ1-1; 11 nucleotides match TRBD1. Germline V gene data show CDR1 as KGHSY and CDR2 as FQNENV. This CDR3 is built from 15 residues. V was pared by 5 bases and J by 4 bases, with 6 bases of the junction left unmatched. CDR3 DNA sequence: TGTGCCAGCAGCGCCTGGACAGGGGGCGGCACTGAAGCTTTCTTT. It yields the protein CASSAWTGGGTEAFF.

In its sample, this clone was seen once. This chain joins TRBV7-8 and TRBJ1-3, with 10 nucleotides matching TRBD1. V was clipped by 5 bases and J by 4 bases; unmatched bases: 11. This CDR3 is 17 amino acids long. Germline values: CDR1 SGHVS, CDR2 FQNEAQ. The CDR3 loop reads CASSINTRTGGGNTIYF. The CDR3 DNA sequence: TGTGCCAGCAGCATCAATACCCGGACAGGGGGAGGAAACACCATATATTTT.

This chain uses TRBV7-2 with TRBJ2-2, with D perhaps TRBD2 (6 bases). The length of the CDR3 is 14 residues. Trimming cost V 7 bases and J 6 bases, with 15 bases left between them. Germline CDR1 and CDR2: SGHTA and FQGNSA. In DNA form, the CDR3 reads TGTGCCAGCACTTCGGGGGTGGGGGCCGGGGAGCTGTTTTTT. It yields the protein CASTSGVGAGELFF.

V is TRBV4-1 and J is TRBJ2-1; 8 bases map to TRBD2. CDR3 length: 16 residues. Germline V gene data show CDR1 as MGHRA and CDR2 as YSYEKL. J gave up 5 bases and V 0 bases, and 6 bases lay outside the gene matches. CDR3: CASSQEGGTRHNEQFF. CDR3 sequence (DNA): TGCGCCAGCAGCCAAGAGGGCGGGACTAGGCACAATGAGCAGTTCTTC.

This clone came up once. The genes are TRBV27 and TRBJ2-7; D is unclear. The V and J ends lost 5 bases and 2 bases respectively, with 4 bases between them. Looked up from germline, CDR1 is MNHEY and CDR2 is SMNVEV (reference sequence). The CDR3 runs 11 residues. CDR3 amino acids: CASSPTYEQYF. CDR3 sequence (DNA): TGTGCCAGCAGTCCTACCTACGAGCAGTACTTC.

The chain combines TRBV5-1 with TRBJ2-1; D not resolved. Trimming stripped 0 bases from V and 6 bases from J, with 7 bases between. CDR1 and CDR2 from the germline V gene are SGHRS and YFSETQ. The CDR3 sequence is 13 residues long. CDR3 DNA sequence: TGCGCCAGCAGCTTGGGAGGTCCCAATGAGCAGTTCTTC. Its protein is CASSLGGPNEQFF.

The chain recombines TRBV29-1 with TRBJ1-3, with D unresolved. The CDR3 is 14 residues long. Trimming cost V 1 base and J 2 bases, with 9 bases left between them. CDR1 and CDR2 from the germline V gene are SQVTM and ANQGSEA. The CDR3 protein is CSVEGAEAGNTIYF. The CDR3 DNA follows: TGCAGCGTTGAAGGGGCTGAAGCTGGAAACACCATATATTTT.

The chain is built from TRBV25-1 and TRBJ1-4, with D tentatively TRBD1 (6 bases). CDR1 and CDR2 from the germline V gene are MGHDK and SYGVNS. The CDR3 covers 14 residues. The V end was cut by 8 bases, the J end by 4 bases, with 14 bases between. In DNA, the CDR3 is TGTGCCAGCCGTCCGGGACACGTTAATGAAAAACTGTTTTTT. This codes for CASRPGHVNEKLFF.

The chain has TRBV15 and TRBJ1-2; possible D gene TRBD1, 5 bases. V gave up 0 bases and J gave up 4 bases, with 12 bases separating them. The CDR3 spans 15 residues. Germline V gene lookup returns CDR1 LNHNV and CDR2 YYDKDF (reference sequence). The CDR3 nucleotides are TGTGCCACCAGCAGAGAGCTCCAGCAGGGCTATGGCTACACCTTC. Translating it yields CATSRELQQGYGYTF. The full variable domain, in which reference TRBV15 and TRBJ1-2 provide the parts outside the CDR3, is DAMVIQNPRYQVTQFGKPVTLSCSQTLNHNVMYWYQQKSSQAPKLLFHYYDKDFNNEADTPDNFQSRRPNTSFCFLDIRSPGLGDTAMYLCATSRELQQGYGYTFGSGTRLTVV.

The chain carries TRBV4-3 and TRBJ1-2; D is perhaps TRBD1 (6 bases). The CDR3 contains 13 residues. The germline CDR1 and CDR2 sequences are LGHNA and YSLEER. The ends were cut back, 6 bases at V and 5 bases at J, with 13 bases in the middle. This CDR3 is CASSPGERYGYTF. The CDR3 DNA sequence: TGCGCCAGCAGTCCAGGGGAGAGGTATGGCTACACCTTC.

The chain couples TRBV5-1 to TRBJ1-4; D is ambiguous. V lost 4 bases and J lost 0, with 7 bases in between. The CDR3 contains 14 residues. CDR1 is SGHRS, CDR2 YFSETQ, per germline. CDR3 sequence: CASSRIPTNEKLFF. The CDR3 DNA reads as TGCGCCAGCAGCCGTATCCCAACTAATGAAAAACTGTTTTTT.

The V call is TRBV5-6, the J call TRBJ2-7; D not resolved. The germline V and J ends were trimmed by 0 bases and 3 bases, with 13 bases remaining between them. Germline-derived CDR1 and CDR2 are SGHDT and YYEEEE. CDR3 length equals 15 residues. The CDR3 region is CASSLAFGRYYEQYF. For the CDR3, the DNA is TGTGCCAGCAGCTTGGCCTTCGGCAGGTACTACGAGCAGTACTTC.

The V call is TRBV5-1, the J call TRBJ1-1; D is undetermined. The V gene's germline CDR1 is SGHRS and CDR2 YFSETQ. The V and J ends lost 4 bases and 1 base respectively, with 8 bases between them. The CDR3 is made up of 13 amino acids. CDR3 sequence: CASSRSGNTEAFF. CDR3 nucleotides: TGCGCCAGCAGCCGGAGTGGGAACACTGAAGCTTTCTTT.

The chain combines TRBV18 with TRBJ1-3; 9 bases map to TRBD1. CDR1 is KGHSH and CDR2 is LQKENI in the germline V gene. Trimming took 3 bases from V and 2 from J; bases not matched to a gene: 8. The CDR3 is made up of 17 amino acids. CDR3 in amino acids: CASSPGTGFQAGNTIYF. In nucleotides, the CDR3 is TGTGCCAGCTCACCGGGGACAGGGTTTCAGGCTGGAAACACCATATATTTT. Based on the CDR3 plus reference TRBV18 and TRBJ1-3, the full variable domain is NAGVMQNPRHLVRRRGQEARLRCSPMKGHSHVYWYRQLPEEGLKFMVYLQKENIIDESGMPKERFSAEFPKEGPSILRIQQVVRGDSAAYFCASSPGTGFQAGNTIYFGEGSWLTVV.

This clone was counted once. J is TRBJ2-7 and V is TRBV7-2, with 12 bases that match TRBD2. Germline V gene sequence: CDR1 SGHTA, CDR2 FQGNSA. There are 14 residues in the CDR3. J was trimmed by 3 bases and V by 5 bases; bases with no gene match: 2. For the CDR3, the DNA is TGTGCCAGCAGCACACTAGCGGGGGGCTACGAGCAGTACTTC. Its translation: CASSTLAGGYEQYF.

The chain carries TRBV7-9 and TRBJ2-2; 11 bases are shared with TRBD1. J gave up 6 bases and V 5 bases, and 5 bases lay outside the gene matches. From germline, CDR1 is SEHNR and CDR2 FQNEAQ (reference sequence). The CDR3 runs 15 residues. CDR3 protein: CASSLTGQGAGELFF. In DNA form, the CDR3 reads TGTGCCAGCAGCCTGACGGGACAGGGGGCCGGGGAGCTGTTTTTT.

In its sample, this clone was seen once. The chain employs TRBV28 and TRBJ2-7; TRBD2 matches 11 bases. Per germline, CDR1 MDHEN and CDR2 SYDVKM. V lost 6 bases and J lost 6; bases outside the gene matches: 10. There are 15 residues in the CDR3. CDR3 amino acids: CASRPTSGARSEQYF. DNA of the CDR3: TGTGCCAGCAGGCCGACTAGCGGGGCCCGCAGCGAGCAGTACTTC.

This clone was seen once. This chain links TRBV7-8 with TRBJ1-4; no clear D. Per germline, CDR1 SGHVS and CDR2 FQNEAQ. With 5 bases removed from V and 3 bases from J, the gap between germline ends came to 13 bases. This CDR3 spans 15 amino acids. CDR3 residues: CASSPRSPANEKLFF. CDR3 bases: TGTGCCAGCAGCCCTCGTTCCCCGGCTAATGAAAAACTGTTTTTT.

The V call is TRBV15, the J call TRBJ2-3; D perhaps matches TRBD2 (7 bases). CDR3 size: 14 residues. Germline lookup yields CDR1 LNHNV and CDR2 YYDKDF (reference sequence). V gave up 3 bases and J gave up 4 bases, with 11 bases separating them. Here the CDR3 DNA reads TGTGCCACCAGCAGGGGGGAGGGGGCAGATACGCAGTATTTT. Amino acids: CATSRGEGADTQYF.

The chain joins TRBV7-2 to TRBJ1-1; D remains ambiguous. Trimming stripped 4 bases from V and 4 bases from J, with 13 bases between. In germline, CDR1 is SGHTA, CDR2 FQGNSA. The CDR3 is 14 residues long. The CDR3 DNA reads TGTGCCAGCAGCTGGTACGGGTCGGGCACTGAAGCTTTCTTT. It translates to CASSWYGSGTEAFF.

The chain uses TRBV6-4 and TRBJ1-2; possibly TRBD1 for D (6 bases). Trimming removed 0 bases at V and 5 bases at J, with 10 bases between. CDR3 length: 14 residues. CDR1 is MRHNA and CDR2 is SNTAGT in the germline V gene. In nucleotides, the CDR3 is TGTGCCAGCAGTGACTCCGGCCAGGGGTATGGCTACACCTTC. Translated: CASSDSGQGYGYTF.

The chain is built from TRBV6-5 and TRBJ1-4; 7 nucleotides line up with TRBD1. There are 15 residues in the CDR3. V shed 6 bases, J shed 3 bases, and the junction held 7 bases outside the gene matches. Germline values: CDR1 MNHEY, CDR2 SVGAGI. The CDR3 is CASRPTGAANEKLFF. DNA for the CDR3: TGTGCCAGCAGACCCACAGGGGCGGCTAATGAAAAACTGTTTTTT.

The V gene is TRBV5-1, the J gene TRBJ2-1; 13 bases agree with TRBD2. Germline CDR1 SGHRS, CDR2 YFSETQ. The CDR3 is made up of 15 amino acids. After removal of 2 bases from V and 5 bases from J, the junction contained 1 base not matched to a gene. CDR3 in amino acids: CASSLTSGGDNEQFF. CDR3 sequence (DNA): TGCGCCAGCAGCTTAACTAGCGGGGGGGACAATGAGCAGTTCTTC.

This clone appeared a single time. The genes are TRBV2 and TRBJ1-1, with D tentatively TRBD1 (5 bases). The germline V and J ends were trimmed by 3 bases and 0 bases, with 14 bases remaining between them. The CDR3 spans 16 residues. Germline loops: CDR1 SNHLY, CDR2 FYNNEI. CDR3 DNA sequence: TGTGCCAGCAGTGAGTCCTTCGGGGGTATGAACACTGAAGCTTTCTTT. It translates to CASSESFGGMNTEAFF. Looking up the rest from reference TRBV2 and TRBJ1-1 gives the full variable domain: EPEVTQTPSHQVTQMGQEVILRCVPISNHLYFYWYRQILGQKVEFLVSFYNNEISEKSEIFDDQFSVERPDGSNFTLKIRSTKLEDSAMYFCASSESFGGMNTEAFFGQGTRLTVV.